The 32 T cell receptor beta chains below were found in one sample sequenced in a study of technical replicates of blood from a handful of donors. Method: immunoSEQ multiplex PCR; TCRdb's copy keeps in-frame clones and lacks some. This repertoire shows tens of thousands of clones, 90% to 95% found once; its top ten account for 4.7%. The sequenced sample was PBMCs. All receptors derive from a human donor in good health. Some clones in this sample may be carry-over from other donors' samples.

This chain links TRBV9 with TRBJ1-2; the match to TRBD1 covers 11 bases. The CDR3 runs 15 residues. The V gene end was trimmed by 2 bases and the J gene end by 7 bases; junction bases not matched to a gene: 7. Germline-derived CDR1 and CDR2 are SGDLS and YYNGEE. In nucleotides, the CDR3 is TGTGCCAGCAGCGTTTCCGGGACAGGGGGTTTTGGCTACACCTTC. Its protein is CASSVSGTGGFGYTF.

This sequence joins TRBV29-1 and TRBJ2-1; TRBD2 matches at 10 bases. Germline loops: CDR1 SQVTM, CDR2 ANQGSEA. Trimming at V came to 4 bases and at J to 11 bases, leaving 14 bases not matched to a gene. CDR3 length equals 15 residues. CDR3 nucleotide sequence: TGCAGCGTTGTTGTGGGAAGGACTAGCGGACAGCAGCAGTTCTTC. It translates to CSVVVGRTSGQQQFF.

This sequence joins TRBV10-3 and TRBJ2-7; 7 bases are a match to TRBD1. This CDR3 spans 14 amino acids. Per germline, CDR1 ENHRY and CDR2 SYGVKD. The V and J ends lost 8 bases and 2 bases, in that order; junction bases with no gene match: 9. The CDR3 reads CAIAQRGRPYEQYF. The CDR3 region has the DNA TGTGCCATCGCCCAGAGGGGGCGGCCCTACGAGCAGTACTTC.

The V call is TRBV4-3, the J call TRBJ2-2; a possible D gene is TRBD2 (5 bases). Trimming cost V 5 bases and J 8 bases, with 12 bases left between them. From germline, CDR1 is LGHNA and CDR2 YSLEER. CDR3 length: 13 residues. CDR3 nucleotide sequence: TGCGCCAGCAGCTTCGCTGAGGGAGGGGAGCTGTTTTTT. Its protein product is CASSFAEGGELFF.

The gene calls are TRBV7-8 and TRBJ2-1; D possibly corresponds to TRBD1 (5 bases). The CDR3 consists of 18 residues. The germline V and J ends were trimmed by 0 bases and 6 bases, with 21 bases remaining between them. Germline loops: CDR1 SGHVS, CDR2 FQNEAQ. CDR3 coding DNA: TGTGCCAGCAGCTTAGCAGGGGTAGGTCGAAGATACGGCAATGAGCAGTTCTTC. This translates into CASSLAGVGRRYGNEQFF.

The rearrangement uses TRBV2 and TRBJ2-2; weak D call: TRBD1 (6 bases). Germline lookup yields CDR1 SNHLY and CDR2 FYNNEI. The V gene lost 6 bases and the J gene lost 2 bases, with 13 bases spanning the gap. CDR3 length: 15 residues. CDR3 in amino acids: CASSENRDNTGELFF. In DNA, the CDR3 is TGTGCCAGCAGCGAAAACAGGGATAACACCGGGGAGCTGTTTTTT.

The J gene is TRBJ2-2, the V gene TRBV6-6; D unresolved. V lost 8 bases, J lost 3 bases, and 7 bases lay in between. CDR3 length: 12 amino acids. CDR1 is MNHNY and CDR2 is SVGAGI in the germline V gene (reference sequence). CDR3 bases: TGTGCCAGCGGGCACTACACCGGGGAGCTGTTTTTT. Protein: CASGHYTGELFF.

The V and J genes are TRBV7-9 and TRBJ2-2; no reliable D call. The ends were cut back, 5 bases at V and 4 bases at J, with 8 bases in the middle. Germline-derived CDR1 and CDR2 are SEHNR and FQNEAQ (reference sequence). The CDR3 has 13 amino acids. The CDR3: CASSPPGTGELFF. The CDR3 nucleotides read TGTGCCAGCAGCCCCCCGGGCACCGGGGAGCTGTTTTTT.

The J gene is TRBJ2-7, the V gene TRBV4-2, with 9 bases lining up with TRBD2. This CDR3 region has 14 residues. The V gene end was trimmed by 0 bases and the J gene end by 4 bases; junction bases not matched to a gene: 1. Germline V gives CDR1 LGHNA, CDR2 YNFKEQ. The CDR3 protein is CASSQELAGYEQYF. DNA for the CDR3: TGTGCCAGCAGCCAAGAGCTAGCGGGGTACGAGCAGTACTTC.

This clone was recorded only once. This sequence joins TRBV6-4 and TRBJ2-3, with 9 bases lining up with TRBD2. CDR3 length: 16 amino acids. CDR1 is MRHNA and CDR2 is SNTAGT in the germline V gene. V was pared by 0 bases and J by 4 bases, with 5 bases of the junction left unmatched. For the CDR3, the DNA is TGTGCCAGCAGTGACTCGGCGGGGGGGCTCCCAGATACGCAGTATTTT. It specifies CASSDSAGGLPDTQYF.

The chain links TRBV5-1 to TRBJ2-3, with TRBD2 matching over 13 bases. Germline V gene sequence: CDR1 SGHRS, CDR2 YFSETQ. Trimming removed 0 bases from V and 1 base from J; junction bases left unmatched: 5. The CDR3 has 18 amino acids. CDR3 region: CASSLGLAGGPRTDTQYF. DNA for the CDR3: TGCGCCAGCAGCTTGGGACTAGCGGGGGGCCCCCGCACAGATACGCAGTATTTT.

The V call is TRBV25-1, the J call TRBJ2-1; weak D call: TRBD2 (6 bases). Trimming removed 5 bases from V and 9 bases from J, with 23 bases in between. Germline V lookup: CDR1 MGHDK, CDR2 SYGVNS. The CDR3 loop spans 16 amino acids. The CDR3 reads CASSPYLGERGLEQFF. DNA for the CDR3: TGTGCCAGCAGTCCATACCTGGGCGAGAGGGGACTTGAGCAGTTCTTC. The full variable domain, rest sourced from reference TRBV25-1 and TRBJ2-1, is EADIYQTPRYLVIGTGKKITLECSQTMGHDKMYWYQQDPGMELHLIHYSYGVNSTEKGDLSSESTVSRIRTEHFPLTLESARPSHTSQYLCASSPYLGERGLEQFFGPGTRLTVL.

The chain links TRBV7-2 to TRBJ1-1; TRBD1 is a possible D gene (5 bases). V was trimmed by 4 bases and J by 0 bases, leaving 9 bases between them. Germline CDR1 reads SGHTA; CDR2 reads FQGNSA. This CDR3 region has 14 residues. The CDR3 reads CASSSGLMNTEAFF. The DNA for the CDR3 is TGTGCCAGCAGCTCGGGACTTATGAACACTGAAGCTTTCTTT.

The CDR3 protein is CASSVGYGDTEAFF. The DNA of the CDR3 is TGTGCCAGCAGCGTAGGATACGGGGATACTGAAGCTTTCTTT. V gene TRBV9 combines with J gene TRBJ1-1, with D uncertain. Germline CDR1 SGDLS, CDR2 YYNGEE. This CDR3 spans 14 amino acids. Trimming stripped 0 bases from V and 5 bases from J, with 11 bases between.

The J gene is TRBJ1-5, the V gene TRBV12-5; 8 bases map to TRBD1. There are 17 residues in the CDR3. V was clipped by 6 bases and J by 2 bases; unmatched bases: 12. Germline CDR1 is LGHNT and CDR2 is FRNRAP. Here the CDR3 DNA reads TGTGCTAGTGGCTCCGGACAGGGTCAGGCGGGCAATCAGCCCCAGCATTTT. Its protein product is CASGSGQGQAGNQPQHF.

The chain combines TRBV4-1 with TRBJ1-2, with TRBD1 matching 12 bases. CDR1 is MGHRA and CDR2 is YSYEKL in the germline V gene. Trimming cost V 1 base and J 7 bases; bases outside gene matches: 4. This CDR3 has 15 amino acids. The CDR3 sequence: CASSQGDRGPFGYTF. In DNA form, the CDR3 reads TGCGCCAGCAGCCAAGGGGACAGGGGGCCCTTTGGCTACACCTTC.

The chain uses TRBV20-1 and TRBJ2-1, with D possibly TRBD1 on 5 matching bases. The CDR3 runs to 10 residues. Germline V CDR1 and CDR2: DFQATT, SNEGSKA (reference sequence). Trimming pared 6 bases from V and 10 bases from J, leaving 10 bases between. The chain's CDR3 is CSAAQAEQFF. The CDR3 DNA reads as TGCAGTGCAGCACAGGCAGAGCAGTTCTTC.

J is TRBJ1-5 and V is TRBV18; D call uncertain. CDR1 and CDR2 (germline): KGHSH, LQKENI. This CDR3 is 13 amino acids long. V lost 2 bases and J lost 5, with 7 bases in between. In DNA, the CDR3 is TGTGCCAGCTCACCAGGAGTCGATCAGCCCCAGCATTTT. Its protein is CASSPGVDQPQHF.

This chain connects TRBV6-5 to TRBJ1-1; 7 bases are a match to TRBD1. The length of the CDR3 is 15 residues. CDR1 and CDR2 (germline): MNHEY, SVGAGI. Losses at the gene ends were 5 bases for V and 2 bases for J; bases not matched to a gene: 8. CDR3 nucleotides: TGTGCCAGCAGTCCACTTGGGACAGTTAACACTGAAGCTTTCTTT. Its translation: CASSPLGTVNTEAFF.

V is TRBV2 and J is TRBJ2-7; 10 bases are a match to TRBD1. Germline V CDR1 and CDR2: SNHLY, FYNNEI. Unmatched junction bases numbered 4, after V lost 4 bases and J lost 4 bases. This CDR3 has 14 amino acids. CDR3 DNA sequence: TGTGCCAGCAGTGGGAGACAGGGGGCTTACGAGCAGTACTTC. Amino acids: CASSGRQGAYEQYF. Supplemented by reference TRBV2 and TRBJ2-7, the full variable domain reads EPEVTQTPSHQVTQMGQEVILRCVPISNHLYFYWYRQILGQKVEFLVSFYNNEISEKSEIFDDQFSVERPDGSNFTLKIRSTKLEDSAMYFCASSGRQGAYEQYFGPGTRLTVT.

This clone was recorded a few times. This chain links TRBV14 with TRBJ1-4; TRBD1 might be the D (6 bases). This CDR3 region has 15 residues. In germline, CDR1 is SGHDN, CDR2 FVKESK. V was clipped by 0 bases and J by 7 bases, with 12 bases between them. This CDR3 reads CASSQDMGAGEKLFF. The CDR3 region has the DNA TGTGCCAGCAGCCAAGATATGGGGGCTGGTGAAAAACTGTTTTTT.

The V call is TRBV19, the J call TRBJ2-7, with 7 nucleotides matching TRBD2. CDR3 size: 14 residues. Germline CDR1 LNHDA, CDR2 SQIVND (reference sequence). V shed 2 bases, J shed 7 bases, and the junction held 8 bases outside the gene matches. The CDR3 loop is CASSITGGGGEQYF. CDR3 in DNA: TGTGCCAGTAGTATAACGGGAGGAGGTGGGGAGCAGTACTTC.

The rearrangement links TRBV7-3 to TRBJ2-5; weak D call: TRBD1 (6 bases). The CDR3 sequence is 16 residues long. CDR1 SGHTA and CDR2 FQGTGA come from the germline V gene. V shed 5 bases and J shed 1 base, with 17 bases lying between them. Written as DNA, the CDR3 is TGTGCCAGCAGCCCCGGGACCCAAGGGGGCCAAGAGACCCAGTACTTC. Its protein product is CASSPGTQGGQETQYF.

The chain has TRBV6-5 and TRBJ2-7; no clear D. This CDR3 region has 15 residues. V gave up 3 bases and J gave up 2 bases, with 14 bases separating them. Per the germline V gene, CDR1 is MNHEY and CDR2 is SVGAGI. DNA for the CDR3: TGTGCCAGCAGTTATACTCGGAGCGAAACCTACGAGCAGTACTTC. Residues: CASSYTRSETYEQYF.

The V and J genes are TRBV6-5 and TRBJ1-2; the D gene is possibly TRBD1 (5 bases). V was cut by 4 bases and J by 2 bases, with 11 bases left in between. This CDR3 spans 14 amino acids. Germline CDR1 is MNHEY and CDR2 is SVGAGI. CDR3 sequence: CASSWRGGNYGYTF. The CDR3 DNA reads as TGTGCCAGCAGTTGGAGGGGAGGGAACTATGGCTACACCTTC.

V is TRBV30 and J is TRBJ1-4, with a tentative D call TRBD1 (6 bases). CDR3 length: 15 residues. Trimming removed 5 bases from V and 0 bases from J, with 13 bases in between. CDR1 GTSNPN and CDR2 SVGIG come from the germline V gene (reference sequence). CDR3 loop: CAWSRGGSTNEKLFF. For the CDR3, the DNA is TGTGCCTGGTCCCGAGGGGGATCAACTAATGAAAAACTGTTTTTT.

The chain recombines TRBV25-1 with TRBJ1-1; D remains ambiguous. CDR3 length: 11 amino acids. The germline V gene has CDR1 MGHDK and CDR2 SYGVNS. V lost 3 bases and J 8 bases, leaving 7 bases between the germline ends. DNA of the CDR3: TGTGCCAGCAGTGATCGGGGAGAAGCTTTCTTT. Translation: CASSDRGEAFF.

CDR3 coding DNA: TGTGCCATCAGTGGTGGAGGACAGGCGAGGGGGACCGAGCAGTACTTC. It specifies CAISGGGQARGTEQYF. This rearrangement joins TRBV10-3 to TRBJ2-7; 7 positions match TRBD1. CDR1 and CDR2 (germline): ENHRY, SYGVKD. The J segment lost 6 bases and the V segment lost 4 bases, leaving 15 bases of the junction unmatched. The length of the CDR3 is 16 residues.

This chain connects TRBV6-1 to TRBJ1-1; D unresolved. Per germline, CDR1 MNHNS and CDR2 SASEGT. The CDR3 runs 14 residues. Trimming removed 7 bases from V and 0 bases from J, with 12 bases in between. The CDR3 protein is CASKKEALNTEAFF. In DNA form, the CDR3 reads TGTGCCAGCAAAAAAGAGGCTTTGAACACTGAAGCTTTCTTT.

This clone has a single count. This chain connects TRBV7-3 to TRBJ2-3, with D perhaps TRBD1 (5 bases). From germline, CDR1 is SGHTA and CDR2 FQGTGA. This CDR3 has 13 amino acids. Trimming took off 5 bases at V and 6 bases at J, with 12 bases between the two ends. CDR3 sequence (DNA): TGTGCCAGCAGCCAGGGCGCGGCGGATACGCAGTATTTT. This codes for CASSQGAADTQYF.

Remarks on this clone: The junction does not match germline at one end; this may be a read error. This chain links TRBV4-1 with TRBJ2-7; weak D call: TRBD1 (6 bases). Per the germline V gene, CDR1 is MGHRA and CDR2 is YSYEKL. The CDR3 has 14 residues. CDR3 region: CASSQSKDSPLMGF. Written as DNA, the CDR3 is TGCGCCAGCAGCCAAAGCAAGGACAGCCCCCTCATGGGCTTC.

The chain is built from TRBV7-2 and TRBJ1-2, with 9 nucleotides matching TRBD1. The trim removed 3 bases at V and 7 bases at J, leaving 9 bases unmatched. Germline CDR1 SGHTA, CDR2 FQGNSA. This CDR3 spans 15 amino acids. This chain's CDR3 is CASSFTTGGESGYTF. The DNA of the CDR3 is TGTGCCAGCAGCTTTACTACAGGGGGCGAAAGTGGCTACACCTTC. The variable domain in full, completed from reference TRBV7-2 and TRBJ1-2, reads GAGVSQSPSNKVTEKGKDVELRCDPISGHTALYWYRQSLGQGLEFLIYFQGNSAPDKSGLPSDRFSAERTGGSVSTLTIQRTQQEDSAVYLCASSFTTGGESGYTFGSGTRLTVV.